This T cell receptor (beta chain) was sequenced in a study of T cell responses to AZD1222 COVID-19 vaccine (dated by TCRdb to 2020 to 2023). With respect to the entire study: AZD1222 recipients whose second dose came at about 4 weeks and those whose second dose came at about 12 weeks were combined into one group, since spike-specific TCR depth and breadth did not differ between the two schedules. Enrollment into the trials was organized by age into subgroups of 18-55, 56-69 and 70-plus years, and those subgroups contained 148, 28 and 57 TCR-sequenced participants, respectively. A total of 233 trial participants underwent TCR sequencing, of whom some 210 received two doses of AZD1222 and about 25 received two doses of the MenACWY control vaccine.

Regarding this clone: It lacks a known antigen. No base quality information exists; no much larger clone differs at one position.

Findings and caveats that apply to the study as a whole: After two AZD1222 doses, both the breadth and the depth of spike-specific TCRs were significantly higher than at day 0 and than in MenACWY recipients. Because no samples from the day 14 peak response were available, repertoires could be characterized only after the peak T cell response. Reportedly, almost half of the unique spike-specific TCRs recognized epitopes lying outside the regions that are mutated in the B.1.351 and B.1.1.7 variants. The 56-69-year group was small, and its depth increase did not reach significance, likely because of low power. Participants were mostly white British, with more females than males. The authors suggested clonal diversity may have been underestimated. The whole spike protein was spanned by vaccine-associated CD4 TCRs, and dominant responses were seen in regions 160-218 and 743-854. Conclusions about previously exposed vaccinees are limited, since just five or six AZD1222 recipients were seropositive for SARS-CoV-2 at baseline.

The CDR3 regions of human TCRbeta chains were subjected to immunosequencing. The original methods were these. TCRs in the repertoires were compared against a reference library of SARS-CoV-2-specific TCRs that had been generated with the MIRA antigen-specificity platform. Breadth was defined as the fraction of unique TCRs that were SARS-CoV-2-associated, and depth was defined as the fraction of total T cells that were SARS-CoV-2-associated. Using the MIRA data, every spike-specific TCR was mapped to the spike region that the TCR reacted to and assigned to either a CD4 or a CD8 class. Log10-transformed breadth and depth values were compared by one-way ANOVA with Sidak's multiple comparisons tests. Imported from immuneACCESS, the table was reduced by TCRdb to in-frame sequences with V and J called. These copies leave out some clones; in studies compared against another copy, an unresolved V gene accounts for under half, and the cause of the remainder is not known. V and J calls plus clone size are reproduced from that table; the DNA served to infer D and trimming. The sample table contains 60,000 to 70,000 clones; only one count was recorded for roughly 85% of them. Roughly 19% of the sample lies in the top ten.

Explained via the paper, the time point label denotes: baseline before first vaccination. Samples from vaccinated people were obtained from the UK trials COV001 and COV002, which included a single-blind randomized controlled phase 2/3 trial of AZD1222 (ChAdOx1 nCoV-19) in healthy adults. For TCRbeta chain sequencing, PBMC samples from trial participants were taken at day 0 and at day 28 after the second dose. Inclusive of the bounding cysteine and phenylalanine, the CDR3 is 13 residues long. Just the 39-base CDR3 DNA is kept, in frame starting at base 1. The germline V gene (reference sequence) specifies LNHDA as CDR1 and SQIVND as CDR2. Trimming costs V 5 bases and J 4 bases, and their ends lie 6 bases apart.

Sequenced material: peripheral blood, taken on day 0 of AZD1222 vaccination. The sequence derives from an adult in good health. The sequence is built from TRBV19 and TRBJ2-6; the D segment cannot be called with confidence. The CDR3 reads as follows: CASSLAGANVLTF. In nucleotides, the sequence is TGTGCCAGTAGTTTGGCCGGGGCCAACGTCCTGACTTTC.